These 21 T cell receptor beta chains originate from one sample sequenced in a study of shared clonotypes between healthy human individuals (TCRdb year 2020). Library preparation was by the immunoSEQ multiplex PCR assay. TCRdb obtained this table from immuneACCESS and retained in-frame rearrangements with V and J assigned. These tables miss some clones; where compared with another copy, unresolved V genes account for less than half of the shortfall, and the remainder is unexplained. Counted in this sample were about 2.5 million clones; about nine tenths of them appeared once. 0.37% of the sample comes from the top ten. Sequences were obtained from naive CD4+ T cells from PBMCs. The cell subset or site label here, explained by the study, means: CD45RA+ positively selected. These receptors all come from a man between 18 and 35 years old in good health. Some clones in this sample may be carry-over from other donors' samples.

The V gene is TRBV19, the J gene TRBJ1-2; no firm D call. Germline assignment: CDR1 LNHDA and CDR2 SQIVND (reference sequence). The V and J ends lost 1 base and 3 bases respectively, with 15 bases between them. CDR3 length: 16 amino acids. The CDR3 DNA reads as TGTGCCAGTAGTATAGCCGGTTTTGTCGGAGACTATGGCTACACCTTC. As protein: CASSIAGFVGDYGYTF.

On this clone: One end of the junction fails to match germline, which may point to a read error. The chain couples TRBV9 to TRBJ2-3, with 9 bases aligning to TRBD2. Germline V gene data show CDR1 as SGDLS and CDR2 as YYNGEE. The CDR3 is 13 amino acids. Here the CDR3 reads CASSGRRTDTQYF. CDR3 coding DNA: TGTGCCAGTAGCGGGAGACGAACAGATACGCAGTATTTT.

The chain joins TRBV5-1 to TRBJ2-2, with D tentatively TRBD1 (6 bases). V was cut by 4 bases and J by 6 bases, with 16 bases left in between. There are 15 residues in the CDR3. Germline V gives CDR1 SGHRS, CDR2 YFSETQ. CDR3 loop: CASSLRITGPGELFF. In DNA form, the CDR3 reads TGCGCCAGCAGCCTTCGAATTACAGGGCCCGGGGAGCTGTTTTTT. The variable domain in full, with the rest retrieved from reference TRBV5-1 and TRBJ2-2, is KAGVTQTPRYLIKTRGQQVTLSCSPISGHRSVSWYQQTPGQGLQFLFEYFSETQRNKGNFPGRFSGRQFSNSRSEMNVSTLELGDSALYLCASSLRITGPGELFFGEGSRLTVL.

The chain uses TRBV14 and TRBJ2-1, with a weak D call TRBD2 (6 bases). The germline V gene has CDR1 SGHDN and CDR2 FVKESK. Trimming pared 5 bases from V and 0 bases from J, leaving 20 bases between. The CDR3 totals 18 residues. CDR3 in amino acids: CASSGLWRDWSSYNEQFF. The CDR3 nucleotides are TGTGCCAGCAGCGGTTTGTGGCGGGATTGGAGCTCCTACAATGAGCAGTTCTTC.

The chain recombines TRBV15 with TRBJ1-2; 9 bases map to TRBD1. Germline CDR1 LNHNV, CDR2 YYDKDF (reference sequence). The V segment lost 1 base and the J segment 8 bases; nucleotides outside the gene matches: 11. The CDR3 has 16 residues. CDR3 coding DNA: TGTGCCACCAGCAGAGGCCGGCCACAGGGGGCGGGAGGCTACACCTTC. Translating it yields CATSRGRPQGAGGYTF.

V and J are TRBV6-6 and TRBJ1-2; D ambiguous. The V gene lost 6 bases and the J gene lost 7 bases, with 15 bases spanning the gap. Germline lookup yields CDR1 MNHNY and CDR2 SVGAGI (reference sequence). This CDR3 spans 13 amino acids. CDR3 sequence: CASRTLTRSGYTF. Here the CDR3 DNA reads TGTGCCAGCAGAACGCTAACACGGTCTGGCTACACCTTC.

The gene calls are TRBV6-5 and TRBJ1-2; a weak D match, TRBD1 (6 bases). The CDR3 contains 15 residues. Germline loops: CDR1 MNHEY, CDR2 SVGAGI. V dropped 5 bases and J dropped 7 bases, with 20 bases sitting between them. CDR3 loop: CASSTLRTAYRGYTF. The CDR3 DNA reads TGTGCCAGCAGTACCCTCAGGACAGCGTACCGTGGCTACACCTTC.

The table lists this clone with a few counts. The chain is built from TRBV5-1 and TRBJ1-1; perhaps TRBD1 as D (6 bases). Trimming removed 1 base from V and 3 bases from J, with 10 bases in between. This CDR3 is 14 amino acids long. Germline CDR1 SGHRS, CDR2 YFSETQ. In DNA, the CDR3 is TGCGCCAGCAGCTTGACCCAGGGGTACACTGAAGCTTTCTTT. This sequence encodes CASSLTQGYTEAFF.

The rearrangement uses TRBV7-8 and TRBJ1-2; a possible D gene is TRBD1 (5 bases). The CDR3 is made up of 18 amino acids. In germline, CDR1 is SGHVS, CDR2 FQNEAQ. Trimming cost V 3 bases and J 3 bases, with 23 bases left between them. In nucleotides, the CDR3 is TGTGCCAGCAGCTTCCTCGTGCTTAGGGCAGGGATACACTATGGCTACACCTTC. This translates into CASSFLVLRAGIHYGYTF.

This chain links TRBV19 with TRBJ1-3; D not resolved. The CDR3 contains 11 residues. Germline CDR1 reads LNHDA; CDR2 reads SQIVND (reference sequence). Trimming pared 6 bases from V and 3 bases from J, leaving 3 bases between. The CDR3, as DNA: TGTGCCAGTAGGATTGGAAACACCATATATTTT. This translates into CASRIGNTIYF.

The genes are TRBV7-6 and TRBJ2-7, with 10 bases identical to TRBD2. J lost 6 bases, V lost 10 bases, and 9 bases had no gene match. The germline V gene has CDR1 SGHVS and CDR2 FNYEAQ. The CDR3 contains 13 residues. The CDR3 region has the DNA TGTGCCACCAGGGAGCGGGAGGGCCTCGAGCAGTACTTC. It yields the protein CATREREGLEQYF.

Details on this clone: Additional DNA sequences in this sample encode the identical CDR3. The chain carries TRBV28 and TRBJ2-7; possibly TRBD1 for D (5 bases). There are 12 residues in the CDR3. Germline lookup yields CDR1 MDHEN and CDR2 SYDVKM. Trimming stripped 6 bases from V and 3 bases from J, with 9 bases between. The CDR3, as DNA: TGTGCCAGCAGCCAGGGAAGCTACGAGCAGTACTTC. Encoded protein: CASSQGSYEQYF.

The CDR3, as DNA: TGCGCCAGCAGCTTAACTCCCGGGAGCTATGGCTACACCTTC. As protein: CASSLTPGSYGYTF. J is TRBJ1-2 and V is TRBV5-1; D call uncertain. The ends were cut back, 2 bases at V and 4 bases at J, with 12 bases in the middle. Germline V gene sequence: CDR1 SGHRS, CDR2 YFSETQ. There are 14 residues in the CDR3.

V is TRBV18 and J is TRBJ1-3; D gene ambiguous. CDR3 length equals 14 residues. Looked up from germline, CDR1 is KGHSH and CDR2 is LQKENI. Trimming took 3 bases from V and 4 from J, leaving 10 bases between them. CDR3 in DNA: TGTGCCAGCTCACCCGGCGGACGGGGAAACACCATATATTTT. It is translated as CASSPGGRGNTIYF.

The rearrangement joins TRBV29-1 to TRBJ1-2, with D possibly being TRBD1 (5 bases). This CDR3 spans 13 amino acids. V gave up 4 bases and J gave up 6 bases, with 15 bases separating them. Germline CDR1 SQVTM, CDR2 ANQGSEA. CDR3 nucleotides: TGCAGCGTTGCACGGAACCTCAGGGATGGCTACACCTTC. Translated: CSVARNLRDGYTF.

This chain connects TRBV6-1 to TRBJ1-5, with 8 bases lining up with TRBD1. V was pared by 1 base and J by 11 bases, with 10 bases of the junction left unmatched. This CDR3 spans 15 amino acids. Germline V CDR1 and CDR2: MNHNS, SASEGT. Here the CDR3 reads CASSEGTGPQRAQHF. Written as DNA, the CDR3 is TGTGCCAGCAGTGAAGGGACAGGGCCTCAACGAGCCCAGCATTTT.

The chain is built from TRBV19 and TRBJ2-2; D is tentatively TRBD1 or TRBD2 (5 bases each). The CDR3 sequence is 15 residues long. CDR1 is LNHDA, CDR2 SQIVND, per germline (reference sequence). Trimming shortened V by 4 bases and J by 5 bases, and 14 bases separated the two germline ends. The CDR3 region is CASSTPGRRTGELFF. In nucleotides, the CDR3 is TGTGCCAGTAGTACTCCAGGGCGGAGGACCGGGGAGCTGTTTTTT.

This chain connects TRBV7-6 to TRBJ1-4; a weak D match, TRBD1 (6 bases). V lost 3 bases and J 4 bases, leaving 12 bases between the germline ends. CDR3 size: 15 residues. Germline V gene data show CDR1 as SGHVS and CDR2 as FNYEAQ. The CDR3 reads CASSFRRGSNEKLFF. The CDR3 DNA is TGTGCCAGCAGCTTCAGGAGGGGGAGTAATGAAAAACTGTTTTTT. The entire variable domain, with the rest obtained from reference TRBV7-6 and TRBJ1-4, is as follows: GAGVSQSPRYKVTKRGQDVALRCDPISGHVSLYWYRQALGQGPEFLTYFNYEAQQDKSGLPNDRFSAERPEGSISTLTIQRTEQRDSAMYRCASSFRRGSNEKLFFGSGTQLSVL.

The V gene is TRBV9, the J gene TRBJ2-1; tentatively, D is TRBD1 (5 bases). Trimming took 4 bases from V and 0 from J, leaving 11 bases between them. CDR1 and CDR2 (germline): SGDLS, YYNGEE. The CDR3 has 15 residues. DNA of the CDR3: TGTGCCAGCAGCCCCCACAGGAGCTCCTACAATGAGCAGTTCTTC. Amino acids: CASSPHRSSYNEQFF.

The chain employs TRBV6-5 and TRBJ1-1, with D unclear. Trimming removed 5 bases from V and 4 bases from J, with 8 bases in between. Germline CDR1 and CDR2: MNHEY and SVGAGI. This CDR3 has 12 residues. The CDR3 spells CASSTQFTEAFF. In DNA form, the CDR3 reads TGTGCCAGCAGTACGCAGTTCACTGAAGCTTTCTTT.

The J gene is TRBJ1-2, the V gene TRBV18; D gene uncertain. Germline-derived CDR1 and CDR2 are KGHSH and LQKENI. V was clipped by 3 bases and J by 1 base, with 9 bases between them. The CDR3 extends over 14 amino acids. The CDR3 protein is CASSPSGFNYGYTF. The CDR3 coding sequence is TGTGCCAGCTCACCCAGCGGATTTAACTATGGCTACACCTTC.